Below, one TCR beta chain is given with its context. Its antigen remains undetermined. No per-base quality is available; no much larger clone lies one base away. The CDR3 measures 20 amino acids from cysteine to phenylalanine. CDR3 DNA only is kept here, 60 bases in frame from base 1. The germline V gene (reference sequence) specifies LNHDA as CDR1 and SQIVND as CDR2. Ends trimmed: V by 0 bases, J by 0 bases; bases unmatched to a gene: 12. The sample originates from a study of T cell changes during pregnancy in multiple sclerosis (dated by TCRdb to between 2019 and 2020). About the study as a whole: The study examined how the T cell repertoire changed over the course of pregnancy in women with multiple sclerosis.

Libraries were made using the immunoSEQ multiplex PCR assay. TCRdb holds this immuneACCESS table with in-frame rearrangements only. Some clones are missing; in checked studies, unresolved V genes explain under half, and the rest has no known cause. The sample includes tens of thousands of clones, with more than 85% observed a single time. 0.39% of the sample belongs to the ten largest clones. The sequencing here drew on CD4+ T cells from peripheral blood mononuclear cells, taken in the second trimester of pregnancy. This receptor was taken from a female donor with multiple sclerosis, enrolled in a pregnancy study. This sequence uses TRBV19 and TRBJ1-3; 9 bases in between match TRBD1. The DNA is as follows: TGTGCCAGTAGTATAGATCTCTTCGGGGGACAGGGACGCTCTGGAAACACCATATATTTT. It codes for CASSIDLFGGQGRSGNTIYF.